The clone carrying this TCR beta chain came up a few times. Naive CD8 T cells were FACS-sorted by CD8+CD4-CCR7+CD45RA+ markers. One entry per CDR3 protein results from TCRdb running MiXCR on the PCR reads. The repertoire holds about 510,000 distinct CDR3 sequences, with around 25% as singletons. The source of the sample is a study of molecular identifiers for immune sequencing clone quantification. The sequencing input was naive CD8+ T cells from blood, with Jurkat cell RNA spiked in. As for subset: FACS-sorted CD8+CD4-CCR7+CD45RA+ naive T cells. The TCR was taken from a human donor in good health. Some libraries in this study had Jurkat cell RNA spiked in.

In DNA, the CDR3 is TGTGCCAGCACCATTACAGCGAACACTGAAGCTTTCTTT. It is translated as CASTITANTEAFF. The chain is built from TRBV6-5 and TRBJ1-1; D is uncertain. Germline V gives CDR1 MNHEY, CDR2 SVGAGI. The CDR3 runs to 13 residues. Trimming pared 7 bases from V and 1 base from J, leaving 10 bases between.